A selection of T cell receptor beta chains follows, all from one sample in a study of molecular identifiers for immune sequencing clone quantification. TCRdb re-called the PCR reads through MiXCR, storing one row per CDR3 protein. The sample has about half a million distinct CDR3 sequences; roughly 26% are singletons. Material for sequencing was naive CD8+ T cells from blood, with Jurkat cell RNA spiked in. The receptor set was obtained from a human donor in good health. Some libraries in this study had Jurkat cell RNA spiked in. Each CDR3 is given with its conserved first and last residue. The D gene is left open where the match is weak. A row's size may be missing; if present it is once, few, many or a size class.

many TRBJ1-2 13 NA TRBV27 TGTGCCAGCAGTTTGGGGGCCGGCTATGGCTACACCTTC CASSLGAGYGYTF
few TRBJ2-7 13 TRBD2 TRBV5-5 TGTGCCAGCAGCTTGACTAGCGAGTACGAGCAGTACTTC CASSLTSEYEQYF
NA TRBJ1-6 16 NA TRBV3-1 TGTGCCAGCAGTCAACGGGACACCGGTGGAGTTGCACCCCTCCACTTT CASSQRDTGGVAPLHF
few TRBJ2-3 15 NA TRBV4-2 TGTGCCAGCAGCCCTAGAGACAGTAGGGAAGATACGCAGTATTTT CASSPRDSREDTQYF
NA TRBJ2-2 17 NA TRBV6-5 TGTGCCAGCGACTACGTTAACGGGCCCGCGAACACCGGGGAGCTGTTTTTT CASDYVNGPANTGELFF
many TRBJ2-5 14 NA TRBV20-1 TGCAGTGCTAGAGATACACCGTACCAAGAGACCCAGTACTTC CSARDTPYQETQYF
many TRBJ2-3 12 NA TRBV9 TGTGCCAGCAGCGGGTTAACAGATACGCAGTATTTT CASSGLTDTQYF
few TRBJ1-1 14 NA TRBV9 TGTGCCAGCAGCTCAGACGGGGTGAACACTGAAGCTTTCTTT CASSSDGVNTEAFF
many TRBJ2-3 14 NA TRBV12-3/TRBV12-4 TGTGCCAGCAGTCTGACGAGTAGCACAGATACGCAGTATTTT CASSLTSSTDTQYF
many TRBJ1-1 15 NA TRBV6-1 TGTGCCAGCAAGGGCCGACCTTTCTCGAACACTGAAGCTTTCTTT CASKGRPFSNTEAFF
many TRBJ1-1 11 NA TRBV30 TGTGCCTGGAGTGGCTACACTGAAGCTTTCTTT CAWSGYTEAFF
few TRBJ2-7 15 TRBD2 TRBV7-9 TGTGCCAGCAGCGGATGGCCTAGCGGGAGTCTGGAGCAGTACTTC CASSGWPSGSLEQYF
NA TRBJ1-1 15 TRBD1 TRBV30 TGTGCCTGGAGTCCGAGGGGGCCCATGAACACTGAAGCTTTCTTT CAWSPRGPMNTEAFF
few TRBJ2-7 14 TRBD2 TRBV7-9 TGTGCCAGCAGCTTAGTTAGCGGGAATTCCGAGCAGTACTTC CASSLVSGNSEQYF
NA TRBJ1-3 16 NA TRBV5-5 TGTGCCAGCAGCTTGGAGAGGCCGGGGCCAGGAAACACCATATATTTT CASSLERPGPGNTIYF
NA TRBJ2-5 15 NA TRBV24-1 TGTGCCACCAGTGATTTAGCGACCAACCAAGAGACCCAGTACTTC CATSDLATNQETQYF
many TRBJ2-3 16 NA TRBV3-1 TGTGCCAGCAGCCAAGATTCGAACCCGCGGCCAGATACGCAGTATTTT CASSQDSNPRPDTQYF
NA TRBJ2-3 17 TRBD2 TRBV27 TGTGCCAGCAGTTCCCCTAGCGGGGGCCCTTCCACAGATACGCAGTATTTT CASSSPSGGPSTDTQYF
NA TRBJ1-5 15 NA TRBV19 TGTGCCAGTAGTAGTGGCGAGCGGAGCAATCAGCCCCAGCATTTT CASSSGERSNQPQHF
few TRBJ1-1 13 NA TRBV20-1 TGCAGTGCTAGGGAGCGGGGGGGGACTGAAGCTTTCTTT CSARERGGTEAFF
NA TRBJ1-5 15 NA TRBV9 TGTGCCAGCAGCAAAGACGGGAAATTCAATCAGCCCCAGCATTTT CASSKDGKFNQPQHF
few TRBJ2-1 16 TRBD2 TRBV4-3 TGCGCCAGCAGCCAAGGTTTAAAGGGACTAGACAATGAGCAGTTCTTC CASSQGLKGLDNEQFF
few TRBJ2-7 14 TRBD2 TRBV7-9 TGTGCCAGCAGCTTTAGCGGGAGAACCTGCGAGCAGTACTTC CASSFSGRTCEQYF
NA TRBJ1-5 14 NA TRBV7-9 TGTGCCAGCAGCCCCGACATCACCAATCAGCCCCAGCATTTT CASSPDITNQPQHF
few TRBJ2-1 15 TRBD2 TRBV19 TGTGCCAGTAGTGCCGATAGCGGGAGCTACAATGAGCAGTTCTTC CASSADSGSYNEQFF
many TRBJ2-7 16 TRBD1 TRBV7-9 TGTGCCAGCAGCCAAGTACCGGGACAGGGGTCCTCAGAGCAGTACTTC CASSQVPGQGSSEQYF
many TRBJ1-1 15 NA TRBV5-4 TGTGCCAGCAGCTTGTGGAATTCCCTGAACACTGAAGCTTTCTTT CASSLWNSLNTEAFF
few TRBJ2-1 14 TRBD2 TRBV11-2 TGTGCCAGCAGCTTAGGGCTGACTAGCTACGAGCAGTTCTTC CASSLGLTSYEQFF
many TRBJ2-7 12 NA TRBV5-1 TGCGCCAGCAGCTACACAGGCGGCGAGCAGTACTTC CASSYTGGEQYF
many TRBJ2-5 13 NA TRBV29-1 TGCAGCGTTGACATAGATCGCCAAGAGACCCAGTACTTC CSVDIDRQETQYF
few TRBJ2-3 14 TRBD1 TRBV6-2/TRBV6-3 TGTGCCAGCAGCCAACAGGGGACCACAGATACGCAGTATTTT CASSQQGTTDTQYF
many TRBJ1-1 15 TRBD1 TRBV19 TGTGCCAGTAGTATTACAGGGGCGGCGAACACTGAAGCTTTCTTT CASSITGAANTEAFF
few TRBJ1-2 12 TRBD1 TRBV19 TGTGCCAGTAGGACAGGGCCCCATGGCTACACCTTC CASRTGPHGYTF
many TRBJ2-2 16 TRBD2 TRBV20-1 TGCAGTGCTAGAGACCGGACTAGAGCCAACACCGGGGAGCTGTTTTTT CSARDRTRANTGELFF
NA TRBJ1-1 18 NA TRBV7-9 TGTGCCAGCAGGCCCGAGGGGGGCGCGGGAGGGGTGAACACTGAAGCTTTCTTT CASRPEGGAGGVNTEAFF
NA TRBJ2-4 13 NA TRBV7-9 TGTGCCAGCAGCTCAGCCGTGGGTTACATTCAGTACTTC CASSSAVGYIQYF
few TRBJ2-1 20 TRBD2 TRBV28 TGTGCCAGCAGTTTACCCGGGACTAGCGGGGCAGTGGGCTCCTACAATGAGCAGTTCTTC CASSLPGTSGAVGSYNEQFF
few TRBJ2-2 16 NA TRBV7-6 TGTGCCAGCAGCTACTCGGTCCCTACCTCCCCCGGGGAGCTGTTTTTT CASSYSVPTSPGELFF
few TRBJ2-1 14 NA TRBV20-1 TGCAGTGCTCAGGGCGGGGACCTTTACAATGAGCAGTTCTTC CSAQGGDLYNEQFF
few TRBJ2-7 15 NA TRBV19 TGTGCCAGTAGTATTTTTTACGGGAGTACCTACGAGCAGTACTTC CASSIFYGSTYEQYF
few TRBJ1-5 14 NA TRBV12-3/TRBV12-4 TGTGCCAGCAGTTTAGAGGCCAGCAATCAGCCCCAGCATTTT CASSLEASNQPQHF
NA TRBJ1-5 17 NA TRBV19 TGTGCCAGTAGTATAGATTTCGGCCCGGGGAGCAATCAGCCCCAGCATTTT CASSIDFGPGSNQPQHF